The clone carrying this TCR beta chain was counted a single time. Its antigen is still unknown. The data were taken from a study of vaccination and CD4 T cells after COVID-19. Study context: Post-COVID draws followed diagnosis by a median 101 days (range 35 to 161). Blood was drawn a median around 73 days post second dose, range 14 to 241.

The sample's treatment: roughly ten-day PBMC culture with coronavirus spike peptide pools or control peptides (ViraFEST assay). Having spent 10 to 11 days in culture, CD4+ T cells were then isolated by negative selection. With the Oncomine TCR Beta short-read assay, DNA from cultured CD4+ T cells was sequenced. Via MiXCR, TCRdb re-called the PCR reads, giving one row per CDR3 protein. The profile shows about 20,000 distinct CDR3 sequences, over 50% of them singletons. CDR3 length: 18 amino acids. V was clipped by 5 bases and J by 3 bases, with 23 bases between them. The TCR comes from a human donor who had recovered from COVID-19. The sample consisted of CD4+ T cells from blood, cultured in vitro. The V gene is TRBV12-3 or TRBV12-4, the J gene TRBJ1-5; possible D gene TRBD1, 5 bases. The chain's CDR3 is CASSHRQRGLRVNQPQHF. The CDR3 coding sequence is TGTGCCAGCAGTCATCGACAGCGGGGGTTACGGGTCAATCAGCCCCAGCATTTT.